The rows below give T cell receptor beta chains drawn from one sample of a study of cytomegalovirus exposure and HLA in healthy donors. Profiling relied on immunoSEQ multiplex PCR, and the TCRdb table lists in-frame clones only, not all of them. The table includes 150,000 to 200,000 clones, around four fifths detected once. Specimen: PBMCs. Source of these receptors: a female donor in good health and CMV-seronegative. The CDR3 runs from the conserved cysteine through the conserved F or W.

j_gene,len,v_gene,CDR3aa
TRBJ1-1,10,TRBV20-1,CSAWTTEAFF
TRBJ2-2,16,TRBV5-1,CASSLAGTGSTGELFF
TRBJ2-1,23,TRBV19,CASSIFLGARLELPPRGYNEQFF
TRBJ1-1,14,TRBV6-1,CASRAGTRYTEAFF
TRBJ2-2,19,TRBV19,CASSRLRRGGPFNTGELFF
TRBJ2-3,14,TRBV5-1,CASSLGQSTDTQYF
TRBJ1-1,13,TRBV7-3,CASSLTGGTEAFF
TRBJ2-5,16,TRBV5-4,CASSSLPGGAPETQYF
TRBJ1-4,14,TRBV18,CASSPGTENEKLFF
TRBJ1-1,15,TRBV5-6,CASSLGTGWNTEAFF
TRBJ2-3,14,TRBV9,CASSVAISWDTQYF
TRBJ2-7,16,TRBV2,CASSSPSGANPYEQYF
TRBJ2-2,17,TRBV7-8,CASSSLAGPENTGELFF
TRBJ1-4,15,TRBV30,CARSGGTGLNEKLFF
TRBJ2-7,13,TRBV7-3,CASSLFRGYEQYF
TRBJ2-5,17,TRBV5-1,CASSPTSRTSGKETQYF
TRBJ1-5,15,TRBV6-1,CASSRTGIFDQPQHF
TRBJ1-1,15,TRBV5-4,CASRDWGGMGTEAFF
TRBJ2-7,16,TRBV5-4,CASSLVASGISYEQYF
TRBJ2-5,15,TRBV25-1,CASSPPQGGQETQYF
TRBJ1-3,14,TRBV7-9,CASSSTDSGNTIYF
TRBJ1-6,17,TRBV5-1,CASSKGTGDTYNSPLHF
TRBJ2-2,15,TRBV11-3,CASSFRVGNTGELFF
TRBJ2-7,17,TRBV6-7,CASSYSTLREIFYEQYF
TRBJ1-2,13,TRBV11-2,CASSAGLYYGYTF
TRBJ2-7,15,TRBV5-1,CASSLASGGPYEQYF
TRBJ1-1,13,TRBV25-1,CASSPYGWGEAFF
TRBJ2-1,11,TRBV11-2,CASSLELEQFF
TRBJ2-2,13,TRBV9,CASSVDRPGELFF
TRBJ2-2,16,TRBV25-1,CASSEYRTANTGELFF
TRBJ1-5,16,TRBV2,CASSDPLELGNQPQHF
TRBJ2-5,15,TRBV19,CASSIGQGRGETQYF
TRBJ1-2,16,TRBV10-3,CAISDFKGARGYGYTF
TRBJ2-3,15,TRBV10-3,CAITGLAGGPDTQYF
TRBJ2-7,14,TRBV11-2,CASSYSGMIYEQYF
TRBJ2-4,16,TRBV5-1,CASRTGTSGITDIQYF
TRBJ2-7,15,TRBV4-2,CASSQEETGSYEQYF
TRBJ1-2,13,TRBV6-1,CASRETGNYGYTF
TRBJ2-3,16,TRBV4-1,CASSQVAGGPTDTQYF
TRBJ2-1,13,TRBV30,CAWFGGLAVEQFF
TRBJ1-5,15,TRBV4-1,CASSQGQGLNQPQHF
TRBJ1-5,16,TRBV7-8,CASSLEGTPSNQPQHF
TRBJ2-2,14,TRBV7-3,CASSLGGFAGELFF
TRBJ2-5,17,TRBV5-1,CASSLWGPSGDPETQYF
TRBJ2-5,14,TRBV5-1,CASSLQGPQETQYF
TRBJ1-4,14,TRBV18,CASSPSQGKEKLFF
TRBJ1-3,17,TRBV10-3,CAISESFQVTSGNTIYF
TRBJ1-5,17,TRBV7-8,CASSHRTGGRGNQPQHF
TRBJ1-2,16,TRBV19,CASSIVTRAENYGYTF
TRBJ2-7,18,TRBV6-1,CASSGTRDRDRVGLEQYF
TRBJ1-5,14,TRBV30,CAWNLGASNQPQHF
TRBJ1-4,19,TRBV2,CASTPIFGTGGGTNEKLFF
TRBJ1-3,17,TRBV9,CASSVRTGSTAGNTIYF